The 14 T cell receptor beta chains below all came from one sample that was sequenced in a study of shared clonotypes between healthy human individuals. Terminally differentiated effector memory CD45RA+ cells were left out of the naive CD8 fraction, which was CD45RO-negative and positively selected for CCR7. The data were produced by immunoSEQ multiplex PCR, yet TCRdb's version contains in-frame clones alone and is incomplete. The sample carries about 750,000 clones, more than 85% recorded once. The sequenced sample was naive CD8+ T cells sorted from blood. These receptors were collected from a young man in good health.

CDR3 nucleotides: TGTGCCAGCAACGCCGGGACTAGTCCTGGGAATGAGCAGTTCTTC. Amino acid sequence: CASNAGTSPGNEQFF. The chain couples TRBV27 to TRBJ2-1, with 8 bases identical to TRBD2. This CDR3 is 15 amino acids long. V was clipped by 7 bases and J by 7 bases; unmatched bases: 12. Germline CDR1 is MNHEY and CDR2 is SMNVEV (reference sequence).

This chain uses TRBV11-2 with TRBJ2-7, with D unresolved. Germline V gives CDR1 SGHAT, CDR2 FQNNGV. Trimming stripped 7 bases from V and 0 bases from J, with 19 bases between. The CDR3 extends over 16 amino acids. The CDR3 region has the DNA TGTGCCAGCACTATAGCCCGGTTCCTACCCTCCTACGAGCAGTACTTC. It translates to CASTIARFLPSYEQYF.

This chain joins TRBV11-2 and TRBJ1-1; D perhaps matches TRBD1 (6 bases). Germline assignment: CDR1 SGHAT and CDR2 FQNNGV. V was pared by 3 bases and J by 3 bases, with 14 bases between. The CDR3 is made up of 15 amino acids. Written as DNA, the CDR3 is TGTGCCAGCAGCTTCCCTCCCAGGGGTTACACTGAAGCTTTCTTT. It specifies CASSFPPRGYTEAFF.

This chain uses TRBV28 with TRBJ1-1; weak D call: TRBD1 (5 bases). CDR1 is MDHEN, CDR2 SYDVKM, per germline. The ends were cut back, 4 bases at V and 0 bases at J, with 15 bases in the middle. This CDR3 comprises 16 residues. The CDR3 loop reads CASSWKPGRLNTEAFF. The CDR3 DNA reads TGTGCCAGCAGTTGGAAGCCGGGACGGCTGAACACTGAAGCTTTCTTT. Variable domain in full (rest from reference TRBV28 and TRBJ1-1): DVKVTQSSRYLVKRTGEKVFLECVQDMDHENMFWYRQDPGLGLRLIYFSYDVKMKEKGDIPEGYSVSREKKERFSLILESASTNQTSMYLCASSWKPGRLNTEAFFGQGTRLTVV.

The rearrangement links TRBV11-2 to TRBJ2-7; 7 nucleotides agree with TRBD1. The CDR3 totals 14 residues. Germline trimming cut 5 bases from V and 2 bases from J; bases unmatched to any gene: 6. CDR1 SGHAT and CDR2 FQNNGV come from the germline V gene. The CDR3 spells CASSQGTAAYEQYF. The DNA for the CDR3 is TGTGCCAGCAGCCAAGGGACAGCCGCCTACGAGCAGTACTTC.

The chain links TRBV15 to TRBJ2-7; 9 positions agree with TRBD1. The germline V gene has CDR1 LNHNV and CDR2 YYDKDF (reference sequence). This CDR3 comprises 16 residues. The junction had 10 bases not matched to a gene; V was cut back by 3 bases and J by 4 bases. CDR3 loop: CATSSTRTGETYEQYF. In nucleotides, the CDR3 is TGTGCCACCAGCAGTACCCGGACAGGGGAGACGTACGAGCAGTACTTC.

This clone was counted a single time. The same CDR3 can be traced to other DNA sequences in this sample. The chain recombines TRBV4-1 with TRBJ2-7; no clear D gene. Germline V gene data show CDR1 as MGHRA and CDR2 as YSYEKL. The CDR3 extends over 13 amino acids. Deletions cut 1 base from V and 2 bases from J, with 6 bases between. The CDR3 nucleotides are TGCGCCAGCAGCCAAGTGGGAACCTACGAGCAGTACTTC. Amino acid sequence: CASSQVGTYEQYF.

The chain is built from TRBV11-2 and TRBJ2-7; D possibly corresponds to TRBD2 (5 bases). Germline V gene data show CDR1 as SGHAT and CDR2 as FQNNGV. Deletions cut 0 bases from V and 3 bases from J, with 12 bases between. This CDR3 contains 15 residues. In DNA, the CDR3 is TGTGCCAGCAGCTTAGAGTCGGGATTCTTCTACGAGCAGTACTTC. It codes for CASSLESGFFYEQYF. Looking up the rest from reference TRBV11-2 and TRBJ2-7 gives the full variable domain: EAGVAQSPRYKIIEKRQSVAFWCNPISGHATLYWYQQILGQGPKLLIQFQNNGVVDDSQLPKDRFSAERLKGVDSTLKIQPAKLEDSAVYLCASSLESGFFYEQYFGPGTRLTVT.

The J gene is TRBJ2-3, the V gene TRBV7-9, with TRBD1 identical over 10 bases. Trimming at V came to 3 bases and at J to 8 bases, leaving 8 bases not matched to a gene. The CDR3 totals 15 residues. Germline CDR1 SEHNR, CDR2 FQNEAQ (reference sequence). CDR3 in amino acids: CASSFGTGVPATQYF. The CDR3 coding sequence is TGTGCCAGCAGCTTTGGGACAGGGGTTCCTGCTACGCAGTATTTT. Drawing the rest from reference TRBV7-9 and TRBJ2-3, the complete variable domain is DTGVSQNPRHKITKRGQNVTFRCDPISEHNRLYWYRQTLGQGPEFLTYFQNEAQLEKSRLLSDRFSAERPKGSFSTLEIQRTEQGDSAMYLCASSFGTGVPATQYFGPGTRLTVL.

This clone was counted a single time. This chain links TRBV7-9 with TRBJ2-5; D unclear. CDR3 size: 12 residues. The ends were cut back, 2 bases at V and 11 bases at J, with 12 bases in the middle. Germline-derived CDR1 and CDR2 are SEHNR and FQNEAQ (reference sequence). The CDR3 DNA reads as TGTGCCAGCAGCTTATTAGCCCCAGAGCAGTACTTC. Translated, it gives CASSLLAPEQYF.

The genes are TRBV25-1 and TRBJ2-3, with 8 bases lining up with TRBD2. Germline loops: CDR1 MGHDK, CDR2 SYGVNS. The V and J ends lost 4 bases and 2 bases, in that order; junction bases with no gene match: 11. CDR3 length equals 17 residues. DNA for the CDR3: TGTGCCAGCAGTGGGTTCGTAGCGGGACTTTACACAGATACGCAGTATTTT. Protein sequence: CASSGFVAGLYTDTQYF.

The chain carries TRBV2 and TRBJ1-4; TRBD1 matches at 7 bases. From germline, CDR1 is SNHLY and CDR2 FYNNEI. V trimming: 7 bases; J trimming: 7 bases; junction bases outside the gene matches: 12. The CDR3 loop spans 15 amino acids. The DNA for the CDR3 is TGTGCCAGCACCCTCACGGGGACAGCCTCTGAAAAACTGTTTTTT. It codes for CASTLTGTASEKLFF. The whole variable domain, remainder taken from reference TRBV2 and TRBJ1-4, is EPEVTQTPSHQVTQMGQEVILRCVPISNHLYFYWYRQILGQKVEFLVSFYNNEISEKSEIFDDQFSVERPDGSNFTLKIRSTKLEDSAMYFCASTLTGTASEKLFFGSGTQLSVL.

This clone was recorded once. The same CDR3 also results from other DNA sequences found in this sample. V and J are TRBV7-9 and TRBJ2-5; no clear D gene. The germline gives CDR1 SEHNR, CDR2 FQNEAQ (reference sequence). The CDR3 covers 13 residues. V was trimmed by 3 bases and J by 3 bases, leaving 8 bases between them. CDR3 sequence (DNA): TGTGCCAGCAGCTTCCCCCAGAAAGAGACCCAGTACTTC. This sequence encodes CASSFPQKETQYF.

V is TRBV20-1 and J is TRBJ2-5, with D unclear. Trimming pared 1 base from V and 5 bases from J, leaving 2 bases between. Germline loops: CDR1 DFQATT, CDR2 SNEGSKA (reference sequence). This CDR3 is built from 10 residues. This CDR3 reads CSARVETQYF. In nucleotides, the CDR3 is TGCAGTGCTAGAGTCGAGACCCAGTACTTC.